This entry concerns a single T cell receptor (beta chain). The antigen remains unidentified. This specimen comes from a study of T cell responses to AZD1222 COVID-19 vaccine. Broader study findings: Across spike, vaccine-associated CD4 TCRs were found, dominant at 160-218 and 743-854.

This CDR3 comprises 15 residues. V lost 8 bases to trimming and J lost 1 base, with 18 bases between them. The repertoire was sequenced with immunoSEQ multiplex PCR; TCRdb's copy has only in-frame clones and lacks some. The table includes roughly 150,000 clones, 90% detected once. The V gene is TRBV23-1, the J gene TRBJ2-7; perhaps TRBD1 as D (6 bases). TRBV23-1 belongs to the ORF category, with a function that is uncertain. This clonotype was obtained from an adult who received the AZD1222 COVID-19 vaccine. The material sequenced was peripheral blood, taken 28 days after the second AZD1222 dose. For the CDR3, the DNA is TGCGCCAGCGGGTTAAGGCAGGGGCTTTCCTACGAGCAGTACTTC. It yields the protein CASGLRQGLSYEQYF.